Listed below are T cell receptor beta chains from one sample, sequenced in a study of early T cells in non-severe SARS-CoV-2 infection. TCRdb re-derived calls from the 5' RACE reads in MiXCR, one entry per CDR3 protein. In the table there are over 50,000 distinct CDR3 sequences, 11% of which are singletons. The sample taken for sequencing was whole blood. These receptors were collected from an adult who was a healthcare worker with PCR-confirmed SARS-CoV-2 infection or an uninfected control (not recorded which). CDR3s include the opening cysteine and the closing phenylalanine or tryptophan. The order of the fields is V gene, D gene, clone size, J gene, CDR3 protein, CDR3 DNA. The D gene is left open where the match is weak. The size field is filled for only some rows; it gives once, few, many or a size class.

TRBV5-1	TRBD1	.	TRBJ1-2	CASSQGTANYGYTF	TGCGCCAGCTCACAGGGGACGGCTAACTATGGCTACACCTTC
TRBV7-2	.	many	TRBJ1-1	CASRRQSNTEAFF	TGTGCCAGCAGAAGACAGTCGAACACTGAAGCTTTCTTT
TRBV12-3/TRBV12-4	.	few	TRBJ2-1	CASSFRGDFTRNEQFF	TGTGCCAGCAGTTTTCGAGGGGACTTTACCCGGAATGAGCAGTTCTTC
TRBV6-2/TRBV6-3	TRBD1	.	TRBJ1-1	CASRRDSMNTEAFF	TGTGCCAGCAGAAGGGACAGCATGAACACTGAAGCTTTCTTT
TRBV7-9	.	many	TRBJ2-4	CASSLPYDRKNIQYF	TGTGCCAGCAGCTTACCCTATGACAGGAAAAACATTCAGTACTTC
TRBV11-2	.	.	TRBJ1-1	CASSFMVNTEAFF	TGTGCCAGCAGCTTCATGGTGAACACTGAAGCTTTCTTT
TRBV11-1	.	many	TRBJ1-1	CASSLYAGTEAFF	TGTGCCAGCAGCTTATATGCAGGCACTGAAGCTTTCTTT
TRBV20-1	.	many	TRBJ2-7	CSARDLDHLGEQYF	TGCAGTGCTAGAGACCTGGACCACCTAGGGGAGCAGTACTTC
TRBV10-3	TRBD1	.	TRBJ1-1	CAISRDRGDTEAFF	TGTGCCATCAGTCGGGACAGGGGAGACACTGAAGCTTTCTTT
TRBV15	.	few	TRBJ2-3	CATSRDPSSTDTQYF	TGTGCCACCAGCAGAGATCCGAGTAGCACAGATACGCAGTATTTT
TRBV6-2/TRBV6-3	TRBD1	.	TRBJ2-1	CASSYEGLDRVKFF	TGTGCCAGCAGTTATGAGGGTCTGGACAGGGTGAAGTTCTTC
TRBV11-2	TRBD2	.	TRBJ2-2	CASSLLAGGPGELFF	TGTGCCAGCAGCTTGCTAGCGGGGGGACCCGGGGAGCTGTTTTTT
TRBV10-2	.	.	TRBJ2-2	CASSEGDTGELFF	TGCGCCAGCAGTGAAGGGGACACCGGGGAGCTGTTTTTT
TRBV6-5	TRBD1	few	TRBJ1-2	CASSQSGGYGYTF	TGTGCCAGCAGTCAATCAGGGGGCTATGGCTACACCTTC